This T cell receptor beta chain was captured by sequencing in a study of shared clonotypes between healthy human individuals (dated by TCRdb to the early 2020s). About the full investigation: The cohort included three men and two women between 18 and 49 years of age. For each donor, three plates each were used for CD4 naive and CD4 memory, two plates were used for CD8 naive, and one plate was used for CD8 memory. Blood TCR repertoires of 5 or 6 healthy adults were deeply sequenced to estimate repertoire size and the extent of clonotype sharing between individuals. Libraries were prepared and TCR repertoires were sequenced by different laboratories using diverse techniques, in order to increase sequencing depth and limit assay-specific biases. Each donor's leukapheresis produced roughly between roughly 0.9 and 8.9 billion PBMCs. The paper's findings and limits, for the study overall: Even with the large sequencing depth, rarefaction of the sorted-subset datasets indicated that sequencing was incomplete. Estimated clonotype richness was generally larger for naive than for memory subsets. Compared with non-shared clonotypes, clonotypes shared by all four sorted-subset donors had higher generation probabilities. Sharing across four donors was observed for about 4.8% of naive CD4, less than 4% of naive CD8, 2% to 2.5% of memory CD4, and roughly 0.4% of memory CD8 clonotypes. Pairwise subsampling indicated that sequencing depth was expected to affect the degree of clonotype sharing among donors. Because the study included a small number of donors, the genetic and exposure-history diversity represented was limited. Only blood was sampled, and tissue TCR repertoires likely differ from those in blood.

Healthy HIV-negative adults with no recently reported acute infections or vaccinations were included as donors. Only Caucasian adults living in Nashville, Tennessee, USA were represented among the donors. CD4+ T cells were enriched by magnetic negative selection, after which naive cells were positively selected on CD45RA and the negative fraction was taken as the memory subset. Blood was collected by leukapheresis, and PBMCs were isolated by Ficoll-Histopaque density gradient centrifugation and then cryopreserved in liquid nitrogen vapor phase. Analytical flow cytometry was used to check the purity and quantity of every magnetically sorted T cell population. Genomic DNA was isolated from each sorted fraction and quantified by UV absorbance on a Nanodrop 2000c. This clone was counted a few times. The antigen it binds to is not known. The input lacks base qualities; no much larger clone sits a single base away.

Sequences SGHRS (CDR1) and YFSETQ (CDR2) are obtained from the germline V gene. The junction shows trimming of 6 bases on V and 4 bases on J, and the gene matches do not reach 7 bases of it. The CDR3 starts with the cysteine, ends with the phenylalanine, and has 13 residues. The read is trimmed to its CDR3 DNA, 39 bases read in frame from base 1. Using the deep immunoSEQ assay, TCR CDR3 regions were amplified from genomic DNA by multiplex PCR. Extracted genomic DNA from each cell subset was distributed evenly across all wells of several immunoSEQ 96-well plates, and each plate was treated as a replicate. For sorted subsets, each replicate PCR was loaded with roughly 0.2 ug genomic DNA, equivalent to 32,000 or so T cell genomes. Purified libraries were quantified with a Qubit 3.0 fluorometer, sized on a Bioanalyzer 2100, and re-quantified with the KAPA Library Quantification kit. Every immunoSEQ 96-well plate was sequenced on a separate single-read 150-cycle Illumina NextSeq 550 flow cell. As for the original processing: Because only junctional sequences without quality scores were contained in the immunoSEQ output, filtering matching that applied to full-length reads could not be performed. To assign V/J genes and CDR3, sequences were annotated using PyIR, a Python wrapper for IgBLAST v1.9, with IMGT germline references. Reads with weak V/J assignments (E-value above 1e-6), missing CDR3, stop codons, out-of-frame junctions, or ambiguous translated residues were removed. A V3J clonotype was defined by an identical inferred V gene, J gene, and CDR3 amino acid sequence. The percentage overlap between two repertoires was calculated by dividing the number of shared unique clonotypes by the size of the smaller repertoire. Richness of each repertoire was evaluated using RTK rarefaction, the Chao1 estimator, and Recon v2.1 estimates of unobserved clonotypes. OLGA was used to compute generation probabilities for all TCRbeta clonotypes that the gDNA method yielded from a few donors. Held by TCRdb, this immuneACCESS table contains in-frame sequences only and omits some clones. Under half of the omission traces to an unresolved V gene where checked; the cause of the rest is unknown. That table supplies the V and J calls and clone size; D and trimming were determined from the DNA. This sample has about 1.4 million clones in its table, and around 97% of those were observed once. The ten biggest clones cover 1.2% of the sample.

Sequences were obtained from naive CD4+ T cells sorted from blood. In the paper's terms, the cell subset or site label means: CD45RA+ positively selected. The receptor chain draws on TRBV5-1 and TRBJ2-7, and TRBD2 matches 7 of the central bases. The sequence was collected from a young man in good health. The CDR3 reads CASTGLGKYEQYF. The base sequence is TGCGCCAGCACCGGACTAGGAAAGTACGAGCAGTACTTC.